This T cell receptor beta chain was sequenced during a study of early T cells in non-severe SARS-CoV-2 infection. Study background: Chains were not paired, and sequencing was done on bulk RNA from unsorted whole blood.

Study-level results: A preference for anti-spike CD8 responses marked VDJdb matching, which missed private and CD4 specificities.

Molecules of cDNA were individually given unique molecular identifiers that were attached to them. TCRdb analysed the 5' RACE reads with MiXCR anew, one entry per CDR3 protein. Among tens of thousands of distinct CDR3 sequences listed, around 12% were seen once. About this clonotype itself: What it recognizes is unknown.

The sequencing input was whole blood. This receptor was obtained from an adult who was a healthcare worker with PCR-confirmed SARS-CoV-2 infection or an uninfected control (not recorded which).

CDR3 DNA: TGTGCCAGCAGCCCCCGCGGTGGTAACTATGGCTACACCTTC. Translation gives CASSPRGGNYGYTF. The chain links TRBV7-9 to TRBJ1-2; D gene ambiguous. V lost 5 bases, J lost 1 base, and 11 bases lay in between. CDR1 and CDR2 from the germline V gene are SEHNR and FQNEAQ (reference sequence). The CDR3 runs 14 residues.